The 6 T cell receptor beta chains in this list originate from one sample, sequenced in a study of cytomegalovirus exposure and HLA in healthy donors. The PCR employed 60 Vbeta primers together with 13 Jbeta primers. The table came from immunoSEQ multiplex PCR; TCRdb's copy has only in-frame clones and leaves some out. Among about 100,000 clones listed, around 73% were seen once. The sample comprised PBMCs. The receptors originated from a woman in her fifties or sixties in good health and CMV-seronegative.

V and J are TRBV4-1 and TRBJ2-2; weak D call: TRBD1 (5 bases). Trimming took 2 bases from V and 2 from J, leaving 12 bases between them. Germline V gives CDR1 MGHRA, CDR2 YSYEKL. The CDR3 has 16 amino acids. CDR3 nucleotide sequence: TGCGCCAGCAGCCAAATGTTAACAGGAAACACCGGGGAGCTGTTTTTT. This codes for CASSQMLTGNTGELFF.

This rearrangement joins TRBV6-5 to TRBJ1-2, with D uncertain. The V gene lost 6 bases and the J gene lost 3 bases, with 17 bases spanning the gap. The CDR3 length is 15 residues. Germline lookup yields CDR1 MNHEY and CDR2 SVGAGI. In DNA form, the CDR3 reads TGTGCCAGCAGCCCTGCCCTCATGGAGGACTATGGCTACACCTTC. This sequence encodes CASSPALMEDYGYTF.

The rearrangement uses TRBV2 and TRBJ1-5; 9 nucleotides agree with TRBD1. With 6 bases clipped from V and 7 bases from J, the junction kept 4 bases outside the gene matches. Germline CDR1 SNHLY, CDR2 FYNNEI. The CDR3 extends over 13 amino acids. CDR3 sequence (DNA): TGTGCCAGCAGACAGGGGGCAGGGCAGCCCCAGCATTTT. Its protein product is CASRQGAGQPQHF.

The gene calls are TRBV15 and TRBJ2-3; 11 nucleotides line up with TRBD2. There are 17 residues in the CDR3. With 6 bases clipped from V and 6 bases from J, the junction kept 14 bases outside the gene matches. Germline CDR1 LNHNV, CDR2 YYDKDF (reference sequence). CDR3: CATRTKPSSGGYDTQYF. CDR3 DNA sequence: TGTGCCACCAGAACTAAACCCTCTAGCGGGGGGTATGATACGCAGTATTTT. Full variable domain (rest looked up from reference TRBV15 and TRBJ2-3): DAMVIQNPRYQVTQFGKPVTLSCSQTLNHNVMYWYQQKSSQAPKLLFHYYDKDFNNEADTPDNFQSRRPNTSFCFLDIRSPGLGDTAMYLCATRTKPSSGGYDTQYFGPGTRLTVL.

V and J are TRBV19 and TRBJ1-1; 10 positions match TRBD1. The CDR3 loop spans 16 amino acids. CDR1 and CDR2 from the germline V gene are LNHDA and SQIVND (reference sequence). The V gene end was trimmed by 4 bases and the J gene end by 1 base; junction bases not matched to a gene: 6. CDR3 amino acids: CASSNRQGAGNTEAFF. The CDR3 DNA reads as TGTGCCAGTAGTAACCGACAGGGGGCAGGGAACACTGAAGCTTTCTTT.

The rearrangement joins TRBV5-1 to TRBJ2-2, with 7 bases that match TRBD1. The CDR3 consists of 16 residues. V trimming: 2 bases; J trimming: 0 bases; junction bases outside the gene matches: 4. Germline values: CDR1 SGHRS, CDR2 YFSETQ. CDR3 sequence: CASSLRGPTNTGELFF. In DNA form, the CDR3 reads TGCGCCAGCAGCTTAAGGGGGCCTACGAACACCGGGGAGCTGTTTTTT.